This passage covers 21 T cell receptor beta chains from one sample sequenced in a study of T-cell reconstitution after alpha-beta-depleted transplantation in children. A TCRbeta library incorporating unique molecular identifiers was prepared. TCRdb itself ran the PCR reads through MiXCR, one entry per CDR3 protein. The table shows about 460,000 distinct CDR3 sequences, with under 15% occurring only once. This sample comprised PBMCs from the stem cell graft donor, obtained from the stem cell graft. These receptors were taken from a human donor who donated a stem cell graft to a child with combined immunodeficiency.

The table lists this clonotype with many counts. This chain uses TRBV7-3 with TRBJ1-5, with D unclear. Germline CDR1 SGHTA, CDR2 FQGTGA. Trimming removed 1 base at V and 6 bases at J, with 16 bases between. This CDR3 comprises 16 residues. CDR3 sequence reads: CASSLIPLWGGQPQHF. In DNA form, the CDR3 reads TGTGCCAGCAGCTTAATACCTCTGTGGGGAGGTCAGCCCCAGCATTTT.

CDR3 loop: CASSESTGFNYGYTF. The CDR3 region has the DNA TGCGCCAGCAGTGAGTCTACAGGTTTTAACTATGGCTACACCTTC. The chain has TRBV10-2 and TRBJ1-2; TRBD1 is a possible D gene (5 bases). This CDR3 comprises 15 residues. CDR1 and CDR2 from the germline V gene are WSHSY and SAAADI. Between the trimmed V and J ends, which lost 0 bases and 1 base, there was a span of 9 bases.

The chain has TRBV5-4 and TRBJ2-7; 8 bases agree with TRBD2. This CDR3 comprises 14 residues. Per the germline V gene, CDR1 is SGHNT and CDR2 is YYREEE (reference sequence). V shed 5 bases, J shed 5 bases, and the junction held 9 bases outside the gene matches. This CDR3 is CASRRSGSLHEQYF. CDR3 in DNA: TGTGCCAGCAGACGGAGCGGGAGCTTACACGAGCAGTACTTC.

The table lists this clonotype with many counts. The chain links TRBV7-6 to TRBJ2-1; a possible D gene is TRBD2 (7 bases). The V and J ends lost 0 bases and 12 bases respectively, with 9 bases between them. From germline, CDR1 is SGHVS and CDR2 FNYEAQ. The CDR3 is 12 residues long. CDR3 nucleotides: TGTGCCAGCAGCTTAGCGGGGGGGCCGCAGTTCTTC. Translating gives CASSLAGGPQFF.

This clonotype was seen a few times. V is TRBV6-2 or TRBV6-3 and J is TRBJ2-3; a possible D gene is TRBD1 (5 bases). Between the trimmed V and J ends, which lost 0 bases and 4 bases, there was a span of 11 bases. In germline, CDR1 is MNHEY, CDR2 SVGEGT. The length of the CDR3 is 15 residues. The CDR3: CASSYSGRAPDTQYF. The DNA of the CDR3 is TGTGCCAGCAGTTACTCCGGCAGGGCTCCAGATACGCAGTATTTT.

This clonotype was counted many times. The chain is built from TRBV4-3 and TRBJ2-3; D perhaps matches TRBD1 (6 bases). Germline V gene lookup returns CDR1 LGHNA and CDR2 YSLEER. Trimming shortened V by 3 bases and J by 5 bases, and 9 bases separated the two germline ends. The CDR3 contains 13 residues. The chain's CDR3 is CASSQGAEDTQYF. CDR3 in DNA: TGCGCCAGCAGCCAGGGGGCCGAAGATACGCAGTATTTT.

V and J are TRBV6-1 and TRBJ2-1; maybe TRBD1 (6 bases). CDR3 size: 14 residues. With 1 base removed from V and 2 bases from J, the gap between germline ends came to 6 bases. The V gene's germline CDR1 is MNHNS and CDR2 SASEGT. The CDR3 coding sequence is TGTGCCAGCAGTGAAGACAGGGCCTACAATGAGCAGTTCTTC. The encoded protein is CASSEDRAYNEQFF.

This clonotype was picked up many times. The V call is TRBV12-3 or TRBV12-4, the J call TRBJ2-1; 11 bases map to TRBD2. V was clipped by 8 bases and J by 8 bases; unmatched bases: 8. There are 14 residues in the CDR3. CDR3 sequence: CASRSGTSGHEQFF. The DNA of the CDR3 is TGTGCCAGCCGTTCCGGGACTAGCGGTCATGAGCAGTTCTTC.

This clonotype was recorded only once. The chain links TRBV9 to TRBJ2-7; TRBD1 matches 7 bases. With 0 bases clipped from V and 3 bases from J, the junction kept 6 bases outside the gene matches. CDR1 and CDR2 (germline): SGDLS, YYNGEE. The CDR3 runs to 15 residues. CDR3: CASSVEGTVHYEQYF. The CDR3 bases are TGTGCCAGCAGCGTAGAAGGGACAGTTCACTACGAGCAGTACTTC.

This clonotype turned up a few times. V is TRBV9 and J is TRBJ2-3; 9 bases line up with TRBD2. The V segment lost 4 bases and the J segment 5 bases; nucleotides outside the gene matches: 5. This CDR3 is built from 14 residues. Germline V lookup: CDR1 SGDLS, CDR2 YYNGEE. The DNA for the CDR3 is TGTGCCAGCAGCAATAGCGGGAGAAGAGATACGCAGTATTTT. Translation gives CASSNSGRRDTQYF.

The V gene is TRBV4-3, the J gene TRBJ1-6; a weak D match, TRBD1 (6 bases). CDR1 LGHNA and CDR2 YSLEER come from the germline V gene. V lost 0 bases to trimming and J lost 13 bases, with 13 bases between them. The CDR3 length is 14 residues. The CDR3 here is CASSQDRTVPPLHF. As DNA, the CDR3 is TGCGCCAGCAGCCAAGATCGGACAGTTCCTCCCCTCCACTTT.

The CDR3 is CASSYMKGADTQYF. CDR3 in DNA: TGTGCCAGCAGTTATATGAAGGGGGCAGATACGCAGTATTTT. J is TRBJ2-3 and V is TRBV27; weak D call: TRBD1 (6 bases). Germline CDR1 is MNHEY and CDR2 is SMNVEV (reference sequence). V lost 4 bases, J lost 4 bases, and 12 bases lay in between. There are 14 residues in the CDR3.

The rearrangement joins TRBV18 to TRBJ2-2; the D gene is possibly TRBD2 (6 bases). The CDR3 has 15 residues. V was cut by 4 bases and J by 7 bases, with 16 bases left in between. Germline CDR1 and CDR2: KGHSH and LQKENI. The CDR3 loop is CASSRTRDSHGELFF. Written as DNA, the CDR3 is TGTGCCAGCTCACGGACCCGGGACTCTCACGGGGAGCTGTTTTTT.

This clonotype occurred a few times. The V call is TRBV20-1, the J call TRBJ2-5; TRBD2 matches 8 bases. J lost 1 base, V lost 3 bases, and 7 bases had no gene match. Germline CDR1 and CDR2: DFQATT and SNEGSKA (reference sequence). CDR3 length: 15 residues. The CDR3 bases are TGCAGTGCTAGTGCTAGCGGGCGGCCCCAAGAGACCCAGTACTTC. Its protein product is CSASASGRPQETQYF.

The chain joins TRBV5-1 to TRBJ2-7; tentative D call: TRBD2 (6 bases). V gave up 4 bases and J gave up 2 bases, with 19 bases separating them. The CDR3 runs 16 residues. Germline CDR1 SGHRS, CDR2 YFSETQ. Here the CDR3 reads CASSPWTGTQTYEQYF. The CDR3 coding sequence is TGCGCCAGCAGCCCCTGGACCGGGACTCAGACCTACGAGCAGTACTTC.

V gene TRBV6-4 combines with J gene TRBJ2-3; D perhaps matches TRBD2 (5 bases). The length of the CDR3 is 13 residues. CDR1 and CDR2 (germline): MRHNA, SNTAGT. Trimming cost V 2 bases and J 7 bases, with 10 bases left between them. The CDR3 loop reads CASSDSGSYTQYF. The CDR3 DNA reads TGTGCCAGCAGTGACAGCGGCAGCTATACGCAGTATTTT.

There are many counts of this clonotype. The chain has TRBV29-1 and TRBJ2-3, with D maybe TRBD1 (5 bases). Germline CDR1 and CDR2: SQVTM and ANQGSEA. Trimming shortened V by 0 bases and J by 4 bases, and 11 bases separated the two germline ends. The CDR3 consists of 14 residues. CDR3: CSVEEGKGADTQYF. The CDR3 DNA reads as TGCAGCGTTGAAGAGGGGAAAGGGGCAGATACGCAGTATTTT.

The gene calls are TRBV5-4 and TRBJ2-1, with 9 bases identical to TRBD2. V was clipped by 5 bases and J by 4 bases; unmatched bases: 7. The V gene's germline CDR1 is SGHNT and CDR2 YYREEE (reference sequence). The CDR3 is 15 amino acids. CDR3 bases: TGTGCCAGCAGGCGCGAAGCGGGGGGTTACAATGAGCAGTTCTTC. Amino acid sequence: CASRREAGGYNEQFF.

This clonotype was seen a handful of times. The chain uses TRBV7-9 and TRBJ2-2, with D unclear. This CDR3 has 14 residues. Germline V CDR1 and CDR2: SEHNR, FQNEAQ (reference sequence). V was cut by 1 base and J by 5 bases, with 8 bases left in between. The CDR3: CASSLGGLTGELFF. The CDR3 DNA reads TGTGCCAGCAGCTTAGGTGGTTTAACCGGGGAGCTGTTTTTT.

This clonotype was counted a few times. This sequence joins TRBV7-8 and TRBJ2-7; tentatively, D is TRBD2 (7 bases). V dropped 7 bases and J dropped 5 bases, with 18 bases sitting between them. Germline values: CDR1 SGHVS, CDR2 FQNEAQ. This CDR3 contains 14 residues. CDR3 region: CASTPLGGGHEQYF. The DNA of the CDR3 is TGTGCCAGCACCCCCCTTGGCGGGGGCCACGAGCAGTACTTC.

The chain combines TRBV12-3 or TRBV12-4 with TRBJ1-4; 7 bases align to TRBD1. There are 15 residues in the CDR3. The ends lost 6 bases at V and 5 bases at J; junction bases unmatched: 9. CDR3 nucleotides: TGTGCCAGCAGGCGGACAGGAGGGGAAAATGAAAAACTGTTTTTT. Its translation: CASRRTGGENEKLFF.